The 17 T cell receptor beta chains presented below share a single source sample, sequenced in a study of post-analysis software for immune sequencing data (dated by TCRdb to about 2015). These receptors lack a known antigen. Results and caveats for the whole study, not just this receptor: A handful of TRBV segments, including TRBV5-6, TRBV5-1 and TRBV20-1, were significantly more frequent in patients than controls.

Library construction relied on PCR. TCRdb shows the sequencer as Illumina HiSeq 2500. To reduce PCR and sequencing biases, unique molecular identifiers were incorporated into the TCR beta cDNA libraries. TCRdb ran its own pipeline on the public reads, namely fastp trimming at Q25 and MiXCR clone calling, and kept in-frame beta chains. All rows with the same CDR3 protein become a single entry with the most common DNA and genes. Here the sample has about 820,000 distinct CDR3 sequences; about 50% occur a single time. The ten largest clones represent 4.6% of the sample. The material sequenced was blood. The receptors were gathered from a girl aged 5 to 17 with multiple sclerosis.

This chain connects TRBV20-1 to TRBJ2-3; D possibly uses TRBD1 or TRBD2 (5 bases each). V shed 4 bases and J shed 5 bases, with 19 bases lying between them. Germline V lookup: CDR1 DFQATT, CDR2 SNEGSKA (reference sequence). This CDR3 is built from 15 residues. CDR3 residues: CSATSGTSTGDTQYF. The CDR3 DNA follows: TGCAGTGCTACCTCCGGGACCTCTACCGGAGATACGCAGTATTTT.

This clonotype was counted between two and nine times. V gene TRBV6-6 combines with J gene TRBJ2-7; 9 nucleotides align to TRBD1. The germline V gene encodes CDR1 MNHNY and CDR2 SVGAGI (reference sequence). The CDR3 is 14 amino acids. The V and J ends lost 6 bases and 4 bases, in that order; junction bases with no gene match: 7. CDR3 sequence reads: CASRDRGAGYEQYF. CDR3 nucleotide sequence: TGTGCCAGCAGGGACAGGGGCGCGGGTTACGAGCAGTACTTC.

The rearrangement links TRBV20-1 to TRBJ1-2, with D perhaps TRBD1 (5 bases). The V gene's germline CDR1 is DFQATT and CDR2 SNEGSKA (reference sequence). This CDR3 spans 15 amino acids. V was clipped by 2 bases and J by 2 bases, with 15 bases between them. CDR3 coding DNA: TGCAGTGCTAGACAGGCAGGGACCGTGAACTATGGCTACACCTTC. Translating it yields CSARQAGTVNYGYTF.

The V and J genes are TRBV9 and TRBJ2-5; 8 bases are a match to TRBD2. Trimming took 4 bases from V and 1 from J; bases not matched to a gene: 6. This CDR3 is built from 15 residues. Germline CDR1 reads SGDLS; CDR2 reads YYNGEE. This CDR3 is CASSRGGQGQETQYF. For the CDR3, the DNA is TGTGCCAGCAGCCGGGGGGGCCAGGGCCAAGAGACCCAGTACTTC.

This chain uses TRBV15 with TRBJ2-4, with 10 bases aligning to TRBD2. The DNA end is a closer match to TRBJ2-7, so the J assignment may be wrong. The CDR3 has 15 residues. Per germline, CDR1 LNHNV and CDR2 YYDKDF (reference sequence). The CDR3 DNA follows: TGTGCCACCAGCCCCAGGACTAGCGGTTACTACGAGCAGTACTTC. Residues: CATSPRTSGYYEQYF.

The rearrangement links TRBV12-3 or TRBV12-4 to TRBJ2-1; 8 bases fit TRBD2. The CDR3 is 17 residues long. V shed 5 bases and J 4 bases; nucleotides not matched to a gene: 13. CDR3 amino acids: CASSRMELAEKYNEQFF. CDR3 DNA sequence: TGTGCCAGCAGTCGGATGGAACTAGCGGAAAAATACAATGAGCAGTTCTTC.

V and J are TRBV7-6 and TRBJ2-5; D gene uncertain. The germline V gene has CDR1 SGHVS and CDR2 FNYEAQ. The germline V and J ends were trimmed by 1 base and 5 bases, with 11 bases remaining between them. This CDR3 has 14 amino acids. In DNA form, the CDR3 reads TGTGCCAGCAGCTTAGAAGTAGGTTCGGAGACCCAGTACTTC. It translates to CASSLEVGSETQYF.

This clonotype was found a few times. The chain links TRBV3-1 to TRBJ1-5, with D hard to call. CDR1 LGHDT and CDR2 YNNKEL come from the germline V gene (reference sequence). Trimming took off 1 base at V and 1 base at J, with 8 bases between the two ends. This CDR3 has 15 residues. The CDR3 DNA is TGTGCCAGCAGCCAAGGAGGAGCCAGCAATCAGCCCCAGCATTTT. It is translated as CASSQGGASNQPQHF.

This chain uses TRBV20-1 with TRBJ2-5; D gene ambiguous. CDR1 and CDR2 from the germline V gene are DFQATT and SNEGSKA (reference sequence). The CDR3 length is 11 residues. The V end was cut by 3 bases, the J end by 4 bases, with 6 bases between. The CDR3 DNA is TGCAGTGCTAGCGGTACAGAGACCCAGTACTTC. This gives the protein CSASGTETQYF.

This clonotype was picked up a small number of times. J is TRBJ2-7 and V is TRBV20-1; D is ambiguous. The germline V gene has CDR1 DFQATT and CDR2 SNEGSKA (reference sequence). The V and J ends lost 5 bases and 0 bases respectively, with 11 bases between them. The CDR3 contains 13 residues. CDR3 bases: TGCAGTGCTGCCCGGGTCCCCTCCTACGAGCAGTACTTC. This gives the protein CSAARVPSYEQYF.

The chain couples TRBV4-2 to TRBJ2-3; the match to TRBD1 covers 9 bases. Germline CDR1 LGHNA, CDR2 YNFKEQ. Trimming removed 1 base from V and 3 bases from J; junction bases left unmatched: 5. This CDR3 is built from 16 residues. The CDR3 region has the DNA TGTGCCAGCAGCCAAGGGGGGGACAGGGAAACAGATACGCAGTATTTT. It yields the protein CASSQGGDRETDTQYF.

The V gene is TRBV6-6, the J gene TRBJ1-2; 7 bases line up with TRBD1. Looked up from germline, CDR1 is MNHNY and CDR2 is SVGAGI (reference sequence). The CDR3 has 16 amino acids. Losses at the gene ends were 5 bases for V and 4 bases for J; bases not matched to a gene: 13. Here the CDR3 DNA reads TGTGCCAGCAGTCGAGCCTTGACAGGGAAGCCCTATGGCTACACCTTC. Translated: CASSRALTGKPYGYTF.

The table lists this clonotype with a few counts. The rearrangement uses TRBV20-1 and TRBJ2-1; 7 bases are a match to TRBD1. Germline loops: CDR1 DFQATT, CDR2 SNEGSKA (reference sequence). The trim removed 5 bases at V and 3 bases at J, leaving 10 bases unmatched. The CDR3 loop spans 15 amino acids. CDR3 bases: TGCAGTGCTTGGCGCCGGACAGGTGGCTACAATGAGCAGTTCTTC. Protein sequence: CSAWRRTGGYNEQFF.

The chain uses TRBV6-6 and TRBJ2-3; D gene unclear. V was trimmed by 6 bases and J by 2 bases, leaving 12 bases between them. This CDR3 is 14 amino acids long. From germline, CDR1 is MNHNY and CDR2 SVGAGI (reference sequence). CDR3 nucleotide sequence: TGTGCCAGCAGATCCCACCTCCACACAGATACGCAGTATTTT. The encoded protein is CASRSHLHTDTQYF.

The chain has TRBV5-1 and TRBJ2-3; D unresolved. The germline V gene encodes CDR1 SGHRS and CDR2 YFSETQ. With 0 bases removed from V and 2 bases from J, the gap between germline ends came to 4 bases. The CDR3 has 13 residues. The CDR3 bases are TGCGCCAGCAGCTTGGAGTACACAGATACGCAGTATTTT. The encoded protein is CASSLEYTDTQYF.

This clonotype was recorded a few times. The chain is built from TRBV3-1 and TRBJ2-7; 9 bases are shared with TRBD2. Germline V gives CDR1 LGHDT, CDR2 YNNKEL (reference sequence). The trim removed 5 bases at V and 2 bases at J, leaving 7 bases unmatched. The CDR3 has 15 residues. DNA of the CDR3: TGTGCCAGCAGCGAGGGACTAGCAGGGACCTACGAGCAGTACTTC. Protein sequence: CASSEGLAGTYEQYF.

V and J are TRBV2 and TRBJ2-7, with D uncertain. The CDR3 totals 13 residues. Trimming pared 6 bases from V and 0 bases from J, leaving 9 bases between. Germline CDR1 SNHLY, CDR2 FYNNEI. The chain's CDR3 is CASRTLDSYEQYF. CDR3 bases: TGTGCCAGCAGGACTCTCGACTCCTACGAGCAGTACTTC.